This TCR beta chain was profiled in a study of human thymus T cells (dated by TCRdb to 2020 to 2021). In terms of the full investigation: The study used under 10 infant thymus samples plus four related peripheral blood samples to characterize TCR alpha and beta repertoires. Donor ages ranging from about 7 to 250 days were recorded, and a handful of male and a couple of female infants were included in the cohort.

The immunoSEQ multiplex PCR assay was used to amplify the TCRB and TCRAD loci from a standardized amount of quality-controlled genomic DNA. The amplicons spanned the V(D)J region and were long enough to cover the CDR3 and allow V and J genes to be identified. The commercial immunoSEQ service was used to sequence amplicons on an Illumina platform. In the original analysis: Corrections for primer bias and sequencing errors followed previously described methods, while TCRAD and TCRB definitions were based on the IMGT database. Analysis of the repertoires was done with immunoSEQ Analyzer 3.0 and VDJTools and included basic statistics, V/J segment usage, diversity estimates, rarefaction and pairwise overlap. Diversity was estimated using the Chao1, ChaoE, Efron-Thisted, Shannon and inverse Simpson indices, and was also estimated on datasets down-sampled to the size of the smallest sample. For repertoire overlap, CDR3 nucleotide sequence, V gene and J gene had to match strictly, and clustering was done by Jaccard-based multidimensional scaling. TCRdb provides this immuneACCESS table in a form limited to in-frame rearrangements. Some clones are lacking; in checked studies, under half of them reflect an unresolved V gene, and why the rest are absent is not known. V and J calls and clone size are copied from that table; D and trimming were computed from the DNA. The sample contains tens of thousands of clones, 90% to 97% of them found a single time. The ten largest clones add up to 0.031% of the sample.

Per the germline V gene, LGHNA is the CDR1 and YSLEER is the CDR2. The CDR3 measures 15 amino acids from cysteine to phenylalanine. Just the 45-base CDR3 DNA is kept, in frame starting at base 1. V and J are truncated by 0 bases and 2 bases respectively, leaving an intervening sequence of 11 bases. Worth noting for this clone: Its antigen remains unidentified. Base qualities are not recorded, but no much larger clone differs from it by a single base.

Thymus tissue was obtained as surgical resects removed during corrective cardiac surgery. In Finland, the donors were immunologically healthy infants who were having open corrective cardiac surgery for congenital heart defects. Thymocytes were mechanically released from the tissue and were stored as pellets of about 9.5-33 million cells at -70 degrees C. A QIAsymphony instrument was used to extract genomic DNA from the frozen cell pellets. On the study overall, not on this receptor specifically: On average, thymus samples yielded some 810,000 unique TCRB clonotypes, whereas blood samples yielded approximately 84,000. Biased V and J gene segment usage appeared to be present in both thymic and peripheral blood repertoires. The related research found that thymic TCR repertoires overlapped highly between unrelated individuals.

Source material: thymus tissue. The V and J genes are TRBV4-3 and TRBJ2-7, with TRBD1 perhaps the D gene, on 6 matching bases. The clonotype originates from a boy under two years old with a congenital heart defect but otherwise immunologically healthy. The CDR3 corresponds to CASSQDWGQTYEQYF. DNA sequence: TGCGCCAGCAGCCAAGATTGGGGGCAGACCTACGAGCAGTACTTC.